The following is a T cell receptor beta chain sequence with its context. Its antigen is still unknown. Cells were stimulated nonspecifically with anti-CD3/anti-CD28 magnetic beads. Responding CD4+ T cells were sorted by upregulation of both CD40 ligand and CD69. The data were taken from a study of persistence of HIV-infected CD4 T cells. Germline lookup yields CDR1 SGHNT and CDR2 YYREEE (reference sequence). The CDR3 sequence is 14 residues long. The V gene end was trimmed by 2 bases and the J gene end by 5 bases; junction bases not matched to a gene: 6. Sequencing used immunoSEQ version 4 in survey mode. TCRdb's table, derived via immunoSEQ multiplex PCR, lists solely in-frame clones and lacks some. The table records 40,000 or so clones, around 92% of them present only once.

The chain couples TRBV5-4 to TRBJ1-1; 7 bases agree with TRBD1. The clonotype was recovered from an adult man with HIV who was CMV-seropositive. The specimen comprised CD4+ T cells sorted from PBMCs after approximately 20-hour stimulation, sampled from a patient who received antiretroviral therapy. CDR3: CASSLTGATTEAFF. The CDR3 region has the DNA TGTGCCAGCAGCTTAACAGGGGCGACAACTGAAGCTTTCTTT.